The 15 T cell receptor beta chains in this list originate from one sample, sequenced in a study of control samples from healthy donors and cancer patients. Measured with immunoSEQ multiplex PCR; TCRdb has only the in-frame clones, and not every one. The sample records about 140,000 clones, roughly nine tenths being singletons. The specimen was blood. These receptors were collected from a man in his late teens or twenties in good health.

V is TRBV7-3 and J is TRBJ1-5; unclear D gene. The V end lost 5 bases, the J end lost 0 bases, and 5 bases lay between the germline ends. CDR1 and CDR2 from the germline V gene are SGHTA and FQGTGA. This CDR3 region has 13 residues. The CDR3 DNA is TGTGCCAGCAGCCTAGATAGCAATCAGCCCCAGCATTTT. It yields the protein CASSLDSNQPQHF.

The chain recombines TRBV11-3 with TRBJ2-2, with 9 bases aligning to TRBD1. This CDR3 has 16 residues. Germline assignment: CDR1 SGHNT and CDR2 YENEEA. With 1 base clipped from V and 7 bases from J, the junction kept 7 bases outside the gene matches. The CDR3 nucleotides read TGTGCCAGCAGCTTAGCCCCCGGGACAGGGTTCGGGGAGCTGTTTTTT. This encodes CASSLAPGTGFGELFF.

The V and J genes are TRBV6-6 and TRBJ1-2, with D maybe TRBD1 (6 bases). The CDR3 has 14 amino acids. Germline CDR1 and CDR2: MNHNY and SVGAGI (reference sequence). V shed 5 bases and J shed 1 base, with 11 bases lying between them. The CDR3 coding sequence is TGTGCCAGCAGTCCACAGGGAAATAACTATGGCTACACCTTC. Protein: CASSPQGNNYGYTF.

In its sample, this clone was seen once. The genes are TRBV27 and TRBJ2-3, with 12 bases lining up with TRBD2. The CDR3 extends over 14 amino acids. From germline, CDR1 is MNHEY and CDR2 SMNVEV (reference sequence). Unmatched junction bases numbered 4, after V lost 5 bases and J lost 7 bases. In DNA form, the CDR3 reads TGTGCCAGCAGTCCGACTAGCGGGGGTTATACGCAGTATTTT. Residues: CASSPTSGGYTQYF.

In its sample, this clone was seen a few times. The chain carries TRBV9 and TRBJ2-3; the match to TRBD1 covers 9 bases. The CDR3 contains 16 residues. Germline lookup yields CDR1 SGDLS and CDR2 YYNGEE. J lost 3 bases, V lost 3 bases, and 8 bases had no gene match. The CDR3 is CASSDRTGVRTDTQYF. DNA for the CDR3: TGTGCCAGCAGCGACAGGACAGGGGTGCGAACAGATACGCAGTATTTT.

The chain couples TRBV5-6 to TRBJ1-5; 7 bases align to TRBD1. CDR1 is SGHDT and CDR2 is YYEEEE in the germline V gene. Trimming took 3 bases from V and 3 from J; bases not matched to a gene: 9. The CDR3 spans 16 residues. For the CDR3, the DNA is TGTGCCAGCAGCTGGGGCGGGACAGCTTCCAATCAGCCCCAGCATTTT. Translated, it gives CASSWGGTASNQPQHF.

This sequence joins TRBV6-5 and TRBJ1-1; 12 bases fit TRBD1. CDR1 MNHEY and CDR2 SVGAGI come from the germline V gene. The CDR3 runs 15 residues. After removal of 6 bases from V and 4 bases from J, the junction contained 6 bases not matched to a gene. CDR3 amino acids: CASRGTGGGGTEAFF. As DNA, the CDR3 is TGTGCCAGCAGAGGGACAGGGGGCGGGGGCACTGAAGCTTTCTTT.

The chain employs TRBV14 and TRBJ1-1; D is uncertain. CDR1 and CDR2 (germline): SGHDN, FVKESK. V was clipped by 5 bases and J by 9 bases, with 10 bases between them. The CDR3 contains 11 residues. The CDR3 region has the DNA TGTGCCAGCAGCGTCGGACCGCAAGCTTTCTTT. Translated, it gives CASSVGPQAFF.

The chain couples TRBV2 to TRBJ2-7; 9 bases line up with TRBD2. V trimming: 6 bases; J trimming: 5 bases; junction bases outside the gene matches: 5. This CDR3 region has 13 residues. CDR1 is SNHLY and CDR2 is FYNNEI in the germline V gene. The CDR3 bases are TGTGCCAGCAGCCAGGCGGGGGGGGACGAGCAGTACTTC. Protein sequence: CASSQAGGDEQYF.

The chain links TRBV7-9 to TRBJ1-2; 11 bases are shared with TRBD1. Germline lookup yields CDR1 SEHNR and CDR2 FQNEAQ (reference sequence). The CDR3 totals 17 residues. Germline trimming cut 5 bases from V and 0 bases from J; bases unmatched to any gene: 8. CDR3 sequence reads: CASSDRDRGSANYGYTF. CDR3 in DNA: TGTGCCAGCAGCGACCGGGACAGGGGGTCGGCTAACTATGGCTACACCTTC.

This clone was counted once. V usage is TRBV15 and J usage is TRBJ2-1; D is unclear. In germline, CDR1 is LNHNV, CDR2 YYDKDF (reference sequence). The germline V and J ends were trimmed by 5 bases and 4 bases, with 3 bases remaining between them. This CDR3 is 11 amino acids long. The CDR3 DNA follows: TGTGCCACCAGCGGATACAATGAGCAGTTCTTC. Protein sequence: CATSGYNEQFF.

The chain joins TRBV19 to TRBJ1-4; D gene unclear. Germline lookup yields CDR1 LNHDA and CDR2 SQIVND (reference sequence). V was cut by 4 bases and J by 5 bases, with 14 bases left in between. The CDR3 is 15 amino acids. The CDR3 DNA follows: TGTGCCAGTAGTACCCCGGACCGCCCCAATGAAAAACTGTTTTTT. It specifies CASSTPDRPNEKLFF.

The CDR3, as DNA: TGCGCCAGCAGCTTTCAAGGGTATGAAAAACTGTTTTTT. Protein product: CASSFQGYEKLFF. The genes are TRBV5-1 and TRBJ1-4; D not resolved. Germline-derived CDR1 and CDR2 are SGHRS and YFSETQ. The CDR3 has 13 amino acids. V gave up 2 bases and J gave up 6 bases, with 8 bases separating them. The complete variable domain, with remaining parts taken from reference TRBV5-1 and TRBJ1-4, reads KAGVTQTPRYLIKTRGQQVTLSCSPISGHRSVSWYQQTPGQGLQFLFEYFSETQRNKGNFPGRFSGRQFSNSRSEMNVSTLELGDSALYLCASSFQGYEKLFFGSGTQLSVL.

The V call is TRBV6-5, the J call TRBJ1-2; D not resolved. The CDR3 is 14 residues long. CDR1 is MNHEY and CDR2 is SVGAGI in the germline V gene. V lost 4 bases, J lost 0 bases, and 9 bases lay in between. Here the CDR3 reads CASSSGWANYGYTF. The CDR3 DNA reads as TGTGCCAGCAGTTCGGGTTGGGCTAACTATGGCTACACCTTC.

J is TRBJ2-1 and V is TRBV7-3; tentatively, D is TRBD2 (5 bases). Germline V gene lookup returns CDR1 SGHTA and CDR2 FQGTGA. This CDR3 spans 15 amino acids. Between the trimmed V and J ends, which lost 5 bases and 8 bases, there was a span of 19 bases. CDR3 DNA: TGTGCCAGCAGCCCAAGACCGGGATTGAGGGATGAGCAGTTCTTC. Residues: CASSPRPGLRDEQFF.